This T cell receptor (beta chain) comes out of a study of T cells after yellow fever vaccination. Study background: When fractions had low cell numbers, they were prepared with SMART-Seq v4 Ultra Low Input.

General study results and limits: A large majority of primary-vaccination clones showed up again after the booster (about 96% CD4, around 88% CD8). Although the secondary response was weaker, it peaked faster, at day 5 versus 15.

Universal primer sites and UMIs were introduced during 5'RACE template-switching synthesis of TCR cDNA. TCRdb re-derived calls from the 5' RACE reads in MiXCR, one entry per CDR3 protein. In the table there are some 120,000 distinct CDR3 sequences, approximately 14% of which are singletons. Trimming pared 4 bases from V and 2 bases from J, leaving 20 bases between. The germline V gene encodes CDR1 MNHEY and CDR2 SVGEGT. The CDR3 has 17 amino acids. As for this clonotype: What it recognizes is unknown.

This clonotype was obtained from a man between 18 and 35 years old who received the YFV17D yellow fever vaccine. The rearrangement links TRBV6-2 or TRBV6-3 to TRBJ1-2, with D tentatively TRBD1 (6 bases). The sequencing here drew on CD8+ T cells sorted from PBMCs, taken 5 days after the yellow fever booster vaccination. CDR3 in amino acids: CASSLPGQLYGNYGYTF. In DNA, the CDR3 is TGTGCCAGCAGTTTGCCGGGACAATTATATGGGAACTATGGCTACACCTTC.